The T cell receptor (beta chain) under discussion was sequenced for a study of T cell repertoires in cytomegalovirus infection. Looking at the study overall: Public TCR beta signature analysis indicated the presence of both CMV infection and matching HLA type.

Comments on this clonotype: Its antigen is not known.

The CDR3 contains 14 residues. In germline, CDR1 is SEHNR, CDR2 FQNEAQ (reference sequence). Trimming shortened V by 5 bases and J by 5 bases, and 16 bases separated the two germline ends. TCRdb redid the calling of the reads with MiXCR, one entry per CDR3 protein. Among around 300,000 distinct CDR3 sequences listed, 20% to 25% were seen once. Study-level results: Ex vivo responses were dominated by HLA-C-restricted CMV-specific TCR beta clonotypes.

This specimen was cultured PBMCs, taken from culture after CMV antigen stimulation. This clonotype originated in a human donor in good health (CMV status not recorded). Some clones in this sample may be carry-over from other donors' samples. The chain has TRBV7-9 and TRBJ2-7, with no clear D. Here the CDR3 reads CASSPGPSPHEQYF. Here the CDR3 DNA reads TGTGCCAGCAGCCCCGGGCCAAGTCCGCACGAGCAGTACTTC.